Listed below are T cell receptor beta chains from one sample, sequenced in a study of blood T cell repertoires in COVID-19. TCRdb's table, derived via immunoSEQ multiplex PCR, lists solely in-frame clones and lacks some. This sample carries 90,000 to 150,000 clones, roughly three quarters of them seen once, and the ten largest clones take 3% to 4.5%. Material for sequencing was peripheral blood. The source is a woman older than 75 with acute or convalescent COVID-19. Both conserved end residues are part of each CDR3. A D gene is named only where the DNA matches it firmly. Clone size is given for some rows only: seen once, a few or many times, or a class if the clone is expanded.

J gene | V gene | D gene | clone size | CDR3 protein | CDR3 DNA
TRBJ2-7 | TRBV19 | TRBD1 | - | CASSDAGTGIYEQYF | TGTGCCAGTAGTGACGCCGGGACAGGGATCTACGAGCAGTACTTC
TRBJ1-2 | TRBV12-5 | - | - | CASGLGEVQGNGYTF | TGTGCTAGTGGTTTGGGAGAAGTGCAGGGGAATGGCTACACCTTC
TRBJ2-2 | TRBV7-2 | TRBD2 | - | CASSFGTSGMWELFF | TGTGCCAGCAGCTTCGGGACTAGCGGCATGTGGGAGCTGTTTTTT
TRBJ2-1 | TRBV7-9 | TRBD2 | - | CASTRAGGNEQFF | TGTGCCAGCACGAGAGCGGGGGGAAATGAGCAGTTCTTC
TRBJ1-3 | TRBV5-4 | - | - | CASSLQGSGNTIYF | TGTGCCAGCAGCTTACAGGGCTCTGGAAACACCATATATTTT
TRBJ1-1 | TRBV4-3 | TRBD1 | once | CASSQLQGDKAFF | TGCGCCAGCAGCCAACTACAGGGGGACAAAGCTTTCTTT
TRBJ1-4 | TRBV19 | - | - | CASSSAGNEKLFF | TGTGCCAGTAGTTCAGCAGGGAATGAAAAACTGTTTTTT
TRBJ1-2 | TRBV14 | - | - | CASSHDRYYGYTF | TGTGCCAGCAGCCATGACAGGTACTATGGCTACACCTTC
TRBJ1-4 | TRBV5-8 | - | - | CASSLTGNNEKLFF | TGTGCCAGCAGCTTGACAGGGAACAATGAAAAACTGTTTTTT
TRBJ2-5 | TRBV7-6 | TRBD2 | - | CASSLASGVQETQYF | TGTGCCAGCAGCTTAGCTAGCGGGGTACAAGAGACCCAGTACTTC
TRBJ1-1 | TRBV30 | TRBD1 | - | CAWSRDRGHTEAFF | TGTGCCTGGAGTAGAGACAGGGGGCACACTGAAGCTTTCTTT
TRBJ2-7 | TRBV6-5 | TRBD1 | - | CASRLGQGSYEQYF | TGTGCCAGCAGACTAGGACAGGGCTCTTACGAGCAGTACTTC
TRBJ2-3 | TRBV29-1 | TRBD2 | - | CSVADPLLAGGSTDTQYF | TGCAGCGTTGCCGACCCCCTACTAGCGGGTGGGAGCACAGATACGCAGTATTTT
TRBJ1-1 | TRBV14 | - | - | CASSQAAGNTEAFF | TGTGCCAGCAGCCAAGCAGCAGGGAACACTGAAGCTTTCTTT
TRBJ1-5 | TRBV6-2/TRBV6-3 | TRBD1 | - | CASSFDRDIQPQHF | TGTGCCAGCAGTTTCGACAGGGATATACAGCCCCAGCATTTT
TRBJ1-1 | TRBV5-4 | TRBD1 | - | CASSLEAGGNTEAFF | TGTGCCAGCAGCTTGGAAGCAGGGGGGAACACTGAAGCTTTCTTT
TRBJ1-2 | TRBV13 | - | - | CASSTNYGYTF | TGTGCCAGCAGTACAAACTATGGCTACACCTTC
TRBJ2-6 | TRBV24-1 | - | once | CATSAGSTGANVLTF | TGTGCCACCAGTGCCGGATCGACAGGGGCCAACGTCCTGACTTTC
TRBJ2-1 | TRBV3-1/TRBV3-2 | - | - | CASSSTPSRSYNEQFF | TGTGCCAGCAGCTCAACTCCCTCCCGATCCTACAATGAGCAGTTCTTC
TRBJ2-1 | TRBV29-1 | TRBD1 | few | CSVPGQGAVNEQFF | TGCAGCGTTCCCGGACAGGGGGCCGTGAATGAGCAGTTCTTC
TRBJ1-5 | TRBV6-1 | - | - | CASSERTYNQPQHF | TGTGCCAGCAGTGAAAGGACATACAATCAGCCCCAGCATTTT
TRBJ2-1 | TRBV27 | - | - | CASSLKSSVGSYNEQFF | TGTGCCAGCAGTTTAAAATCGAGCGTAGGCTCCTACAATGAGCAGTTCTTC
TRBJ2-3 | TRBV10-3 | - | once | CAIRVVDTQYF | TGTGCCATCAGGGTAGTGGATACGCAGTATTTT
TRBJ1-2 | TRBV19 | - | - | CASSITAGVIYGYTF | TGTGCCAGTAGTATCACGGCAGGGGTAATCTATGGCTACACCTTC
TRBJ2-3 | TRBV19 | TRBD2 | - | CATGLAAGTDTQYF | TGTGCCACTGGACTAGCGGCCGGCACAGATACGCAGTATTTT
TRBJ2-5 | TRBV5-5 | - | - | CASSLGPSALGGTQYF | TGTGCCAGCAGCTTAGGCCCTAGCGCCCTCGGGGGGACCCAGTACTTC
TRBJ1-2 | TRBV25-1 | TRBD1 | - | CASSAGQAYGYTF | TGTGCCAGCAGTGCGGGACAGGCTTATGGCTACACCTTC
TRBJ1-3 | TRBV27 | TRBD1 | - | CASSLHRGPGNTIYF | TGTGCCAGCAGTTTACACAGGGGCCCTGGAAACACCATATATTTT
TRBJ2-3 | TRBV7-2 | TRBD1 | few | CASSFDRGLTDTQYF | TGTGCCAGCAGCTTTGACAGGGGGCTCACAGATACGCAGTATTTT
TRBJ1-3 | TRBV7-2 | TRBD1 | - | CASSSGQGNTIYF | TGTGCCAGCAGCTCGGGACAGGGGAACACCATATATTTT
TRBJ2-1 | TRBV14 | TRBD1 | once | CASSQGTGYEQFF | TGTGCCAGCAGCCAAGGGACAGGGTACGAGCAGTTCTTC
TRBJ1-6 | TRBV5-1 | TRBD1 | - | CASSSGGSSYNSPLHF | TGCGCCAGCAGCTCAGGGGGCAGCTCCTATAATTCACCCCTCCACTTT
TRBJ2-3 | TRBV29-1 | - | - | CSVESGFSTDTQYF | TGCAGCGTTGAGAGCGGGTTTAGCACAGATACGCAGTATTTT